Below, 20 T cell receptor beta chains from the same sample are listed, as sequenced in a study of T-cell reconstitution after alpha-beta-depleted transplantation in children. Unique molecular identifiers featured in how the TCRbeta library was prepared. In TCRdb, the PCR reads were re-called with MiXCR into one record per CDR3 protein. The table shows 550,000 to 600,000 distinct CDR3 sequences, with around 23% occurring only once. The sample consisted of PBMCs, mostly from graft donor cells, taken 360 days after TCRalphabeta/CD19-depleted stem cell transplant. All receptors come from a boy in the first two years of life who had a stem cell transplant for acute myeloid leukemia, so the T cells may come from the graft donor.

There are many counts of this clonotype. J is TRBJ2-7 and V is TRBV7-2, with D perhaps TRBD1 or TRBD2 (5 bases each). The CDR3 has 15 amino acids. The germline V and J ends were trimmed by 6 bases and 6 bases, with 21 bases remaining between them. Germline values: CDR1 SGHTA, CDR2 FQGNSA. The CDR3 loop reads CASRSPLGGIGEQYF. The CDR3 DNA is TGTGCCAGCAGATCCCCTCTTGGGGGAATCGGCGAGCAGTACTTC.

The chain carries TRBV12-3 or TRBV12-4 and TRBJ2-3; TRBD2 matches at 14 bases. V lost 2 bases and J lost 2; bases outside the gene matches: 6. The CDR3 runs to 18 residues. As DNA, the CDR3 is TGTGCCAGCAGTTTACCCGGGACTAGCGGGGGCCTCACAGATACGCAGTATTTT. This encodes CASSLPGTSGGLTDTQYF.

This clonotype was observed a few times. V gene TRBV11-2 combines with J gene TRBJ1-1; no clear D. V lost 0 bases, J lost 11 bases, and 19 bases lay in between. The CDR3 runs to 15 residues. CDR1 and CDR2 (germline): SGHAT, FQNNGV. CDR3 coding DNA: TGTGCCAGCAGCTTAGATCGGGCCGCCACCAGGACCGCTTTCTTT. Protein product: CASSLDRAATRTAFF.

This clonotype was detected ten times or more. The CDR3 coding sequence is TGTGCCAGCAGAAAGGACAGGATGAACACTGAAGCTTTCTTT. Translated: CASRKDRMNTEAFF. The genes are TRBV2 and TRBJ1-1; 7 bases agree with TRBD1. CDR1 and CDR2 from the germline V gene are SNHLY and FYNNEI. CDR3 length: 14 residues. V shed 6 bases, J shed 0 bases, and the junction held 4 bases outside the gene matches.

This clonotype was counted at least ten times. The chain is built from TRBV5-1 and TRBJ1-4, with D hard to call. The V end lost 3 bases, the J end lost 3 bases, and 6 bases lay between the germline ends. The CDR3 length is 13 residues. Looked up from germline, CDR1 is SGHRS and CDR2 is YFSETQ. CDR3 coding DNA: TGCGCCAGCAGCTCCGAAGCTAATGAAAAACTGTTTTTT. This encodes CASSSEANEKLFF. Looking up the rest from reference TRBV5-1 and TRBJ1-4 gives the full variable domain: KAGVTQTPRYLIKTRGQQVTLSCSPISGHRSVSWYQQTPGQGLQFLFEYFSETQRNKGNFPGRFSGRQFSNSRSEMNVSTLELGDSALYLCASSSEANEKLFFGSGTQLSVL.

This clonotype was counted many times. The V and J genes are TRBV3-1 and TRBJ2-3; D call uncertain. The CDR3 loop spans 14 amino acids. V was trimmed by 3 bases and J by 3 bases, leaving 10 bases between them. The germline gives CDR1 LGHDT, CDR2 YNNKEL (reference sequence). The CDR3 region has the DNA TGTGCCAGCAGCCATGCAGGAGAGACAGATACGCAGTATTTT. Amino acids: CASSHAGETDTQYF.

A word on this clonotype: One end of the junction is discordant with germline, which a read error may explain. The rearrangement links TRBV20-1 to TRBJ1-1, with a weak D call TRBD1 (6 bases). The CDR3 runs to 14 residues. Germline V gene lookup returns CDR1 DFQATT and CDR2 SNEGSKA (reference sequence). DNA for the CDR3: TGCAGTGCTAGACCCGACAGGATAAACACTGAAGCCTTCTTT. The encoded protein is CSARPDRINTEAFF.

This chain connects TRBV12-3 or TRBV12-4 to TRBJ1-2; no definite D call. The CDR3 consists of 11 residues. Trimming pared 6 bases from V and 10 bases from J, leaving 12 bases between. The CDR3 sequence: CASRFNLIYTF. The CDR3 nucleotides read TGTGCCAGCAGGTTTAATTTGATCTACACCTTC.

This chain connects TRBV29-1 to TRBJ2-7; 7 positions match TRBD2. The CDR3 extends over 14 amino acids. From germline, CDR1 is SQVTM and CDR2 ANQGSEA. The junction had 8 bases not matched to a gene; V was cut back by 4 bases and J by 2 bases. The CDR3, as DNA: TGCAGCGTTGGGGTAGCGGGCCGGGCCTACGAGCAGTACTTC. Protein product: CSVGVAGRAYEQYF.

The count of this clonotype is one. V and J are TRBV15 and TRBJ2-3, with TRBD2 matching over 9 bases. The CDR3 extends over 16 amino acids. The germline CDR1 and CDR2 sequences are LNHNV and YYDKDF (reference sequence). Losses at the gene ends were 3 bases for V and 4 bases for J; bases not matched to a gene: 8. CDR3 residues: CATSRVRGGSADTQYF. DNA for the CDR3: TGTGCCACCAGCAGGGTGCGGGGGGGGAGTGCAGATACGCAGTATTTT. The full variable domain, its missing parts supplied by reference TRBV15 and TRBJ2-3, is DAMVIQNPRYQVTQFGKPVTLSCSQTLNHNVMYWYQQKSSQAPKLLFHYYDKDFNNEADTPDNFQSRRPNTSFCFLDIRSPGLGDTAMYLCATSRVRGGSADTQYFGPGTRLTVL.

The genes are TRBV29-1 and TRBJ1-2, with a possible D match to TRBD1 (6 bases). CDR3 length equals 13 residues. CDR1 is SQVTM, CDR2 ANQGSEA, per germline. Trimming took 6 bases from V and 0 from J, leaving 11 bases between them. The DNA for the CDR3 is TGCAGCGTCGGACAGACTACTAACTATGGCTACACCTTC. As protein: CSVGQTTNYGYTF.

The genes are TRBV4-1 and TRBJ2-1; 12 nucleotides match TRBD2. The CDR3 extends over 17 amino acids. The V gene's germline CDR1 is MGHRA and CDR2 YSYEKL. The V and J ends lost 0 bases and 8 bases, in that order; junction bases with no gene match: 8. CDR3 sequence (DNA): TGCGCCAGCAGCCAAGAAACTAGCGGGGGGAGAAGAGATGAGCAGTTCTTC. Amino acids: CASSQETSGGRRDEQFF.

The CDR3 DNA sequence: TGTGCCAGCTCCGAACGCGGGGGCCAAGAGACCCAGTACTTC. Translation gives CASSERGGQETQYF. This chain uses TRBV6-2 or TRBV6-3 with TRBJ2-5, with TRBD2 identical over 7 bases. The V gene's germline CDR1 is MNHEY and CDR2 SVGEGT. CDR3 length: 14 residues. Trimming took 8 bases from V and 1 from J; bases not matched to a gene: 7.

The genes are TRBV12-3 or TRBV12-4 and TRBJ2-1, with 7 bases aligning to TRBD1. The length of the CDR3 is 16 residues. Trimming at V came to 6 bases and at J to 8 bases, leaving 16 bases not matched to a gene. CDR3 residues: CASSSYDRAELYEQFF. DNA for the CDR3: TGTGCCAGCAGCTCCTACGACAGGGCAGAGTTGTATGAGCAGTTCTTC.

The table lists this clonotype with a few counts. The V gene is TRBV5-6, the J gene TRBJ2-7, with TRBD1 identical over 8 bases. Germline lookup yields CDR1 SGHDT and CDR2 YYEEEE. J lost 6 bases, V lost 4 bases, and 9 bases had no gene match. The CDR3 runs to 14 residues. The CDR3 here is CASSPQTGAGEQYF. Here the CDR3 DNA reads TGTGCCAGCAGCCCTCAGACAGGGGCGGGCGAGCAGTACTTC.

V is TRBV29-1 and J is TRBJ1-1; TRBD1 might be the D (5 bases). This CDR3 contains 13 residues. V shed 4 bases and J shed 1 base, with 10 bases lying between them. Germline V CDR1 and CDR2: SQVTM, ANQGSEA. The CDR3 here is CSVANRPNTEAFF. The CDR3 DNA reads TGCAGCGTTGCAAACAGGCCGAACACTGAAGCTTTCTTT.

This clonotype has at least ten counts. DNA for the CDR3: TGCGCCAGCACCCGGGACAGCCAAGAGACCCAGTACTTC. Protein sequence: CASTRDSQETQYF. The chain carries TRBV5-1 and TRBJ2-5; 7 bases map to TRBD1. The CDR3 covers 13 residues. The J segment lost 1 base and the V segment lost 6 bases, leaving 3 bases of the junction unmatched. Germline CDR1 SGHRS, CDR2 YFSETQ.

The chain couples TRBV4-3 to TRBJ1-5; D unclear. CDR1 and CDR2 (germline): LGHNA, YSLEER. Trimming shortened V by 0 bases and J by 1 base, and 13 bases separated the two germline ends. The CDR3 is made up of 17 amino acids. Here the CDR3 reads CASSQERGGVSNQPQHF. In nucleotides, the CDR3 is TGCGCCAGCAGCCAAGAAAGAGGAGGAGTAAGCAATCAGCCCCAGCATTTT.

The rearrangement uses TRBV6-5 and TRBJ1-1; D is undetermined. CDR1 is MNHEY and CDR2 is SVGAGI in the germline V gene. V shed 0 bases and J shed 3 bases, with 8 bases lying between them. The CDR3 loop spans 14 amino acids. Here the CDR3 DNA reads TGTGCCAGCAGTTACTCGGAGACATACACTGAAGCTTTCTTT. Amino acid sequence: CASSYSETYTEAFF.

The table lists this clonotype with a few counts. Being one base from a much bigger clone, this may be a read error. The genes are TRBV10-3 and TRBJ1-3; D not certain. The germline V gene has CDR1 ENHRY and CDR2 SYGVKD. Trimming took 5 bases from V and 0 from J, leaving 5 bases between them. This CDR3 is built from 13 residues. The CDR3: CAISQSSGNTIYF. The CDR3 nucleotides read TGTGCCATCAGTCAGAGCTCTGGAAACACCATATATTTT.